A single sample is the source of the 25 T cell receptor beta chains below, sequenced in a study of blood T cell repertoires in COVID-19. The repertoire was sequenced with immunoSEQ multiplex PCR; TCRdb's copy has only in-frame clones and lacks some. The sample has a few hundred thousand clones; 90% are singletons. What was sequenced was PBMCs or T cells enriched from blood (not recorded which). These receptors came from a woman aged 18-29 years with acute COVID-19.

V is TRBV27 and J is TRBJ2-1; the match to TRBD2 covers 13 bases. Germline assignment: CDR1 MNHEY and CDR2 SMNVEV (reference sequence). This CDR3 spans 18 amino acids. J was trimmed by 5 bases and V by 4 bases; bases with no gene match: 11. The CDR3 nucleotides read TGTGCCAGCAGTTCGTCCGGGACTAGCGGGATCCTACACAATGAGCAGTTCTTC. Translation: CASSSSGTSGILHNEQFF.

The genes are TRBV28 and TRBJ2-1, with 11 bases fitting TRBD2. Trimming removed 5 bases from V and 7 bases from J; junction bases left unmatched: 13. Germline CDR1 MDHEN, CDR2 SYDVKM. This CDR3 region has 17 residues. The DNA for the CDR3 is TGTGCCAGCAGTCCTCTCGTTGTAGCGGGAGGGAGGAATGAGCAGTTCTTC. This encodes CASSPLVVAGGRNEQFF.

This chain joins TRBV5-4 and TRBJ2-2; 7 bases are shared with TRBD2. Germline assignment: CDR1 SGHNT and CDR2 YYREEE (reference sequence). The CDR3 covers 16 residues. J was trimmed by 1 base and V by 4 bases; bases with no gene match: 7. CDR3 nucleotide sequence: TGTGCCAGCAGCCCCTCAGCGGGAAAGAACACCGGGGAGCTGTTTTTT. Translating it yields CASSPSAGKNTGELFF.

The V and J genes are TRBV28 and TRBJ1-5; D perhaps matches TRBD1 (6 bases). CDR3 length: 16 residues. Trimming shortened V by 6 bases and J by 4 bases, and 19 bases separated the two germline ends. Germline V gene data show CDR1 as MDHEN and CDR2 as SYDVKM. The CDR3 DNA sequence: TGTGCCAGCAGGCCAAACCGGGACAAGAGGAATCAGCCCCAGCATTTT. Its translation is CASRPNRDKRNQPQHF.

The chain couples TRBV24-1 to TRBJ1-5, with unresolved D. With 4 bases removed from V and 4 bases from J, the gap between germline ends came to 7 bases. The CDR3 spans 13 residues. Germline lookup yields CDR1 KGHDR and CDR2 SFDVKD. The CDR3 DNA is TGTGCCACCAGTGAGGGCCTAAATCAGCCCCAGCATTTT. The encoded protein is CATSEGLNQPQHF.

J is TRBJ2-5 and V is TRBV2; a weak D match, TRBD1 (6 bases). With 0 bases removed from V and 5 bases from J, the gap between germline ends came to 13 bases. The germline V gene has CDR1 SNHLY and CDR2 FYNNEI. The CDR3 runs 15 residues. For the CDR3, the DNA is TGTGCCAGCAGTGAAGCCGGACAGTGGGGGGAGACCCAGTACTTC. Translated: CASSEAGQWGETQYF.

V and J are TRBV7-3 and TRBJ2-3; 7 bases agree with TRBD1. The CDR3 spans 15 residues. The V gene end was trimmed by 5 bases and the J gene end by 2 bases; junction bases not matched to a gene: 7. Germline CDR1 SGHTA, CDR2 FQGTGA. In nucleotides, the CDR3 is TGTGCCAGCAGCCCAACGGGACAGCCCACAGATACGCAGTATTTT. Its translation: CASSPTGQPTDTQYF. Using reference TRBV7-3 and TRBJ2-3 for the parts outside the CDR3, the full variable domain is GAGVSQTPSNKVTEKGKYVELRCDPISGHTALYWYRQSLGQGPEFLIYFQGTGAADDSGLPNDRFFAVRPEGSVSTLKIQRTERGDSAVYLCASSPTGQPTDTQYFGPGTRLTVL.

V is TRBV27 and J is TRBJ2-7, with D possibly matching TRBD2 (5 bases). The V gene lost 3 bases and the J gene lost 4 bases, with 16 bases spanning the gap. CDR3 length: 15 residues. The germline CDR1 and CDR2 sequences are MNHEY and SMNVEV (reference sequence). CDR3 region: CASSFQPGTWYEQYF. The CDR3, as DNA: TGTGCCAGCAGTTTTCAGCCGGGAACGTGGTACGAGCAGTACTTC.

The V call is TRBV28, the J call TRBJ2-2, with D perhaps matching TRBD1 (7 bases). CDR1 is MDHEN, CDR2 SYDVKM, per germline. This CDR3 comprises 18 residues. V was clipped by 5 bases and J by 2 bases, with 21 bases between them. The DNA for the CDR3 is TGTGCCAGCAGTGCCCTCGGGCAGGGGGGCAGAAACACCGGGGAGCTGTTTTTT. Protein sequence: CASSALGQGGRNTGELFF. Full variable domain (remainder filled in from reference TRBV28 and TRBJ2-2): DVKVTQSSRYLVKRTGEKVFLECVQDMDHENMFWYRQDPGLGLRLIYFSYDVKMKEKGDIPEGYSVSREKKERFSLILESASTNQTSMYLCASSALGQGGRNTGELFFGEGSRLTVL.

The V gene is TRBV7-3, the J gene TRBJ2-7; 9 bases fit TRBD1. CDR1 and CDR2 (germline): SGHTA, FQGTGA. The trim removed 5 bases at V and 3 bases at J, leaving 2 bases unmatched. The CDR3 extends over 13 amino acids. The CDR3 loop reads CASSQTGGYEQYF. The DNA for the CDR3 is TGTGCCAGCAGCCAGACAGGGGGCTACGAGCAGTACTTC.

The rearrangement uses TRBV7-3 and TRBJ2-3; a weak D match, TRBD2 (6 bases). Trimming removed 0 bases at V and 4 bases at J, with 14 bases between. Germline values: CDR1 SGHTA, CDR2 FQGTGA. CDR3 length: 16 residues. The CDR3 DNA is TGTGCCAGCAGCTTAACAGCGGAGTGGAGGGCAGATACGCAGTATTTT. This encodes CASSLTAEWRADTQYF.

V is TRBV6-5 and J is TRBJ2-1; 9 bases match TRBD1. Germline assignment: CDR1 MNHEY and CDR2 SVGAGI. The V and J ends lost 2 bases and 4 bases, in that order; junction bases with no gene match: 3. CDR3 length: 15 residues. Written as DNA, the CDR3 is TGTGCCAGCAGTTACCGACAGGGGGTGTACAATGAGCAGTTCTTC. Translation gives CASSYRQGVYNEQFF.

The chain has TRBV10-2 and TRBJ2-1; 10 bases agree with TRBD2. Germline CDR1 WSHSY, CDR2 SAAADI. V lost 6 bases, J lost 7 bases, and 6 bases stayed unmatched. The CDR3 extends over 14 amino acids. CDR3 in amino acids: CASRTQGLANEQFF. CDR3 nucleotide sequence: TGCGCCAGCAGGACTCAGGGACTAGCGAATGAGCAGTTCTTC.

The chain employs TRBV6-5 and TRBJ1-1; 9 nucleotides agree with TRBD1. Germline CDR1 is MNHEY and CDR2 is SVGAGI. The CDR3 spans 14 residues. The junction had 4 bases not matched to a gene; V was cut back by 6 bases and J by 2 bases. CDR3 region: CASRTGQGNTEAFF. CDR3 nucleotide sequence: TGTGCCAGCAGGACGGGACAGGGCAACACTGAAGCTTTCTTT.

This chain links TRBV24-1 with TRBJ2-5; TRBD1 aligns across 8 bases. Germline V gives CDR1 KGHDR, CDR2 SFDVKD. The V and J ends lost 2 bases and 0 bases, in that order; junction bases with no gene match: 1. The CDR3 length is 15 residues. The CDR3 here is CATSDWTGYQETQYF. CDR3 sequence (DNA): TGTGCCACCAGTGATTGGACAGGGTACCAAGAGACCCAGTACTTC.

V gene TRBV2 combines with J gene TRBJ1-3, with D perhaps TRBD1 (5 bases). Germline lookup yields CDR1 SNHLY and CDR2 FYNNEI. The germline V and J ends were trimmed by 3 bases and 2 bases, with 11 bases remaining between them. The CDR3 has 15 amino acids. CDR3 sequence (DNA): TGTGCCAGCAGTGAGCTGACAGTAACTGGAAACACCATATATTTT. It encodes CASSELTVTGNTIYF.

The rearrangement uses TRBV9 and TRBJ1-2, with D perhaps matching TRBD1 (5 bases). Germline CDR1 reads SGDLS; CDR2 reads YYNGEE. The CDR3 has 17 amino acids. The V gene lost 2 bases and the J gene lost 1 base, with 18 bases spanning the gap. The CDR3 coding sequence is TGTGCCAGCAGCGTGGGGCAGGGATATTTAGATAACTATGGCTACACCTTC. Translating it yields CASSVGQGYLDNYGYTF.

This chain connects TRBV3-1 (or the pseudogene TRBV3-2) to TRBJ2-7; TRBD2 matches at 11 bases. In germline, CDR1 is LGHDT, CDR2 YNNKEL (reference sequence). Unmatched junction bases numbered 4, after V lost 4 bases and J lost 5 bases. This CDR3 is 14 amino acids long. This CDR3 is CASSLRLAGNEQYF. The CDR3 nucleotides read TGTGCCAGCAGCCTTAGACTAGCGGGAAACGAGCAGTACTTC.

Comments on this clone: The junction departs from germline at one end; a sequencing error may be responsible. CDR3 coding DNA: TGTGCTAGCAGCCCCGGTGCGGGTTACAATGAGCAGTTCTTC. It is translated as CASSPGAGYNEQFF. The chain employs TRBV7-7 and TRBJ2-1; D may be TRBD2 (5 bases). Germline-derived CDR1 and CDR2 are SSHAT and FNYEAQ (reference sequence). This CDR3 has 14 residues.

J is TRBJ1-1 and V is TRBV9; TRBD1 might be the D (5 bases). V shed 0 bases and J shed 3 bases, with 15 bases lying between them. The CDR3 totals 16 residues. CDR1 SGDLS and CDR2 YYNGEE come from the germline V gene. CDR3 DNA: TGTGCCAGCAGCGTAGGGGCCAGGGATTCGGACACTGAAGCTTTCTTT. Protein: CASSVGARDSDTEAFF.

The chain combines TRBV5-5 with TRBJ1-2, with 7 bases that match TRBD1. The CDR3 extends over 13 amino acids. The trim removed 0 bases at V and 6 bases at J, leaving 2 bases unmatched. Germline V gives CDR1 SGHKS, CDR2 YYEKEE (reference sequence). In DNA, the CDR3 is TGTGCCAGCAGCTTGGGACAGGGTGATGGCTACACCTTC. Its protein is CASSLGQGDGYTF.

Here the CDR3 DNA reads TGCGCCAGCAGCTTCCTACTACCTTCCCAGGGGGAGCAGTACTTC. The encoded protein is CASSFLLPSQGEQYF. The V gene is TRBV5-1, the J gene TRBJ2-7, with D perhaps TRBD1 (6 bases). The CDR3 runs 15 residues. Germline V gene sequence: CDR1 SGHRS, CDR2 YFSETQ. With 2 bases removed from V and 7 bases from J, the gap between germline ends came to 19 bases.

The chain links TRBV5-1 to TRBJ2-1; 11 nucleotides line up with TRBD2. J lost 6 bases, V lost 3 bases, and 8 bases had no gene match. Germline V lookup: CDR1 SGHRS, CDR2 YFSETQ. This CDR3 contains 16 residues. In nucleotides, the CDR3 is TGCGCCAGCAGCTCTCCTGGGCTAGCGGGGGGCAATGAGCAGTTCTTC. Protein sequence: CASSSPGLAGGNEQFF.

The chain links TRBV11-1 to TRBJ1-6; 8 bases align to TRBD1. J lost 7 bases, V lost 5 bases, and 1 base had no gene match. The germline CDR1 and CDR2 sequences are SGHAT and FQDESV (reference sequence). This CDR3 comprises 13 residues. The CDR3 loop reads CASSRQGNSPLHF. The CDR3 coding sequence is TGTGCCAGCAGCCGACAGGGGAATTCACCCCTCCACTTT.

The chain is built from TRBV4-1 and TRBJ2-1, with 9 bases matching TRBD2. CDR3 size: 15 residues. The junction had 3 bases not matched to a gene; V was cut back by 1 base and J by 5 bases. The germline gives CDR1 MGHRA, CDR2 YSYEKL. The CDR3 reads CASSQGTSDHNEQFF. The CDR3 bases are TGCGCCAGCAGCCAAGGGACTAGCGACCACAATGAGCAGTTCTTC.